This TCR beta chain emerged from a study of T cells in Graves' hyperthyroidism and ophthalmopathy. The TCR beta CDR3 regions underwent amplification using RNA transcripts as the source. A first-round RT-PCR of the TCR CDR3 used the HTBI primer set. Using its own MiXCR run on the multiplex PCR reads, TCRdb lists one record per CDR3 protein. The profile shows about 500,000 distinct CDR3 sequences, 16% of them singletons. This clonotype was seen ten or more times. Its antigen is currently unknown. Study-wide results and caveats: Among thyroid clonotypes expanded above 0.001, most also appeared in blood. For ophthalmopathy, model prediction preceded onset by a median around six months.

Between the trimmed V and J ends, which lost 5 bases and 11 bases, there was a span of 25 bases. This CDR3 has 16 residues. Stable Graves' hyperthyroidism meant no ophthalmopathy progression within 18 months. The rearrangement joins TRBV12-3 or TRBV12-4 to TRBJ1-5; D might be TRBD1 (6 bases). This TCR was recovered from a woman younger than 35 with Graves' hyperthyroidism. Sequences were obtained from blood. CDR3 region: CASSIGGGSPDMSQHF. The DNA for the CDR3 is TGTGCCAGCAGTATCGGGGGGGGCTCCCCCGACATGTCCCAGCATTTT.